The rows below give T cell receptor beta chains drawn from one sample of a study of blood T cells in healthy people across ages. TCRdb re-analysed the 5' RACE reads in MiXCR, keeping a single row per CDR3 protein. The sample records some 670,000 distinct CDR3 sequences, 40% to 65% being singletons. Material: blood. The receptors stem from a woman older than 75 in good health. Each CDR3 is given with its conserved first and last residue. The D gene is left open where the match is weak. Rows may omit the clone size; those that give it use once, few, many or a size class.

clone_size: many
j_call: TRBJ2-1
d_call: TRBD2
v_call: TRBV28
cdr3_nt: TGTGCCAGCAGCTTCACTAGCGGGAGATTGGGTTACAATGAGCAGTTCTTC
cdr3_aa: CASSFTSGRLGYNEQFF

clone_size: once
j_call: TRBJ2-2
d_call: TRBD1
v_call: TRBV3-1
cdr3_nt: TGTGCCAGCAGCCAAACGACAGGGGGCAGAGTTGGGGAGCTGTTTTTT
cdr3_aa: CASSQTTGGRVGELFF

clone_size: few
j_call: TRBJ1-6
d_call: TRBD1
v_call: TRBV7-3
cdr3_nt: TGTGCCAGCAGCCAGGGACAGCTTAATTCACCCCTCCACTTT
cdr3_aa: CASSQGQLNSPLHF

clone_size: .
j_call: TRBJ2-2
d_call: .
v_call: TRBV29-1
cdr3_nt: TGCAGCGCCGCCCACGGGGAGCTGTTTTTT
cdr3_aa: CSAAHGELFF

clone_size: many
j_call: TRBJ2-1
d_call: TRBD2
v_call: TRBV6-6
cdr3_nt: TGTGCCAGCAGTTACTCCCTAGCGGGGGTGTACTCCTACAATGAGCAGTTCTTC
cdr3_aa: CASSYSLAGVYSYNEQFF

clone_size: few
j_call: TRBJ2-7
d_call: TRBD1
v_call: TRBV27
cdr3_nt: TGTGCCAGCAGTTTGCAGGGGGATTCGGTCTACGAGCAGTACTTC
cdr3_aa: CASSLQGDSVYEQYF

clone_size: .
j_call: TRBJ2-2
d_call: .
v_call: TRBV28
cdr3_nt: TGTGCCAGCAGTTTTATTGGCGTGTGGGACACAAACACCGGGGAGCTGTTTTTT
cdr3_aa: CASSFIGVWDTNTGELFF

clone_size: .
j_call: TRBJ1-1
d_call: TRBD1
v_call: TRBV12-3/TRBV12-4
cdr3_nt: TGTGCCAGCGGAGTTGGGCGGACAGGGTCTGAGAAAGCTTTCTTT
cdr3_aa: CASGVGRTGSEKAFF

clone_size: many
j_call: TRBJ1-5
d_call: .
v_call: TRBV29-1
cdr3_nt: TGCAGCGTTGGGGCAGGAAGAGGCAATCAGCCCCAGCATTTT
cdr3_aa: CSVGAGRGNQPQHF

clone_size: many
j_call: TRBJ2-1
d_call: .
v_call: TRBV5-1
cdr3_nt: TGCGCCAGCAGCTCTAGGACAGACACCCTAGCTCTCTACAATGAGCAGTTCTTC
cdr3_aa: CASSSRTDTLALYNEQFF

clone_size: .
j_call: TRBJ1-1
d_call: .
v_call: TRBV7-9
cdr3_nt: TGTGCCAGCAGCTTATATCTCCCAGGAGAGAACACTGAAGCTTTCTTT
cdr3_aa: CASSLYLPGENTEAFF

clone_size: .
j_call: TRBJ2-5
d_call: .
v_call: TRBV21-1
cdr3_nt: TGTGCCAGCAGCAAAGCATGGCGCCGGCCACAAGAGACCCAGTACTTC
cdr3_aa: CASSKAWRRPQETQYF

clone_size: .
j_call: TRBJ2-7
d_call: .
v_call: TRBV29-1
cdr3_nt: TGCAGCGTTGTTGACAGGAGCTCCTACGAGCAGTACTTC
cdr3_aa: CSVVDRSSYEQYF

clone_size: .
j_call: TRBJ1-1
d_call: .
v_call: TRBV3-1
cdr3_nt: TGTGCCAGCAGCCGCAAACCGAACACTGAAGCTTTCTTT
cdr3_aa: CASSRKPNTEAFF

clone_size: few
j_call: TRBJ2-5
d_call: .
v_call: TRBV25-1
cdr3_nt: TGTGCCAGCAGCGTAGGGGGGATCCAAGAGACCCAGTACTTC
cdr3_aa: CASSVGGIQETQYF

clone_size: .
j_call: TRBJ1-2
d_call: .
v_call: TRBV7-2
cdr3_nt: TGTGCCAGCAGCTTAGGGCACCTCTATGGCTACACCTTC
cdr3_aa: CASSLGHLYGYTF

clone_size: .
j_call: TRBJ1-1
d_call: .
v_call: TRBV5-1
cdr3_nt: TGCGCCAGCAGCAAGGACAGACCGTCTGAAGCTTTCTTT
cdr3_aa: CASSKDRPSEAFF

clone_size: .
j_call: TRBJ1-1
d_call: .
v_call: TRBV20-1
cdr3_nt: TGCAGTGCTACCAAGACTGAAGCTTTCTTT
cdr3_aa: CSATKTEAFF

clone_size: .
j_call: TRBJ2-2
d_call: TRBD1
v_call: TRBV11-1
cdr3_nt: TGTGCCAGCAGCGCCATCACAGGGGGCGCGAACACCGGGGAGCTGTTTTTT
cdr3_aa: CASSAITGGANTGELFF

clone_size: .
j_call: TRBJ1-6
d_call: .
v_call: TRBV9
cdr3_nt: TGTGCCAGCAGCGTGAGTTCCGGCAATTCACCCCTCCACTTT
cdr3_aa: CASSVSSGNSPLHF

clone_size: many
j_call: TRBJ2-7
d_call: .
v_call: TRBV3-1
cdr3_nt: TGTGCCAGCACTCCAGCGGGTACCTACGAGCAGTACTTC
cdr3_aa: CASTPAGTYEQYF

clone_size: many
j_call: TRBJ2-1
d_call: .
v_call: TRBV20-1
cdr3_nt: TGCAGTGCCCTAATGGACCCATCCTACAATGAGCAGTTCTTC
cdr3_aa: CSALMDPSYNEQFF

clone_size: few
j_call: TRBJ2-1
d_call: TRBD2
v_call: TRBV3-1
cdr3_nt: TGTGCCAGCAGCCAAGCGACTAGCGGGGGAGAGCAGTTCTTC
cdr3_aa: CASSQATSGGEQFF

clone_size: few
j_call: TRBJ1-6
d_call: .
v_call: TRBV12-3/TRBV12-4
cdr3_nt: TGTGCCAGCAGTTTTAAGGGGCAGGGAAATTCACCCCTCCACTTT
cdr3_aa: CASSFKGQGNSPLHF

clone_size: .
j_call: TRBJ2-7
d_call: .
v_call: TRBV6-6
cdr3_nt: TGTGCCAGCACCAAACTCGGGGGCAGGGTAGGGGACGAGCAGTACTTC
cdr3_aa: CASTKLGGRVGDEQYF

clone_size: .
j_call: TRBJ2-2
d_call: TRBD2
v_call: TRBV27
cdr3_nt: TGTGCCAGCAGTTTTGTAGCGGGGAACACCGGGGAGCTGTTTTTT
cdr3_aa: CASSFVAGNTGELFF

clone_size: many
j_call: TRBJ2-5
d_call: .
v_call: TRBV10-3
cdr3_nt: TGTGCCATCAGTGAGCTCCGCCAGGAGACCCAGTACTTC
cdr3_aa: CAISELRQETQYF

clone_size: .
j_call: TRBJ2-1
d_call: TRBD2
v_call: TRBV13
cdr3_nt: TGTGCCAGCAGCCCGGGACTAGCGGGGGGGCCTAGGCGGAGCAATGAGCAGTTCTTC
cdr3_aa: CASSPGLAGGPRRSNEQFF

clone_size: few
j_call: TRBJ2-1
d_call: .
v_call: TRBV14
cdr3_nt: TGTGCCAGCAGCCAAGTTTATCTCGGCCGGGGGCAGTTCTTC
cdr3_aa: CASSQVYLGRGQFF

clone_size: .
j_call: TRBJ1-5
d_call: TRBD1
v_call: TRBV5-1
cdr3_nt: TGCGCCAGCAGCTGGGGGACAGGGGGCAATCAGCCCCAGCATTTT
cdr3_aa: CASSWGTGGNQPQHF

clone_size: .
j_call: TRBJ2-3
d_call: TRBD2
v_call: TRBV5-1
cdr3_nt: TGCGCCAGCAGTAGCGGGGGGCCCGGCACAGATACGCAGTATTTT
cdr3_aa: CASSSGGPGTDTQYF

clone_size: .
j_call: TRBJ2-5
d_call: .
v_call: TRBV27
cdr3_nt: TGTGCCAGCAGTGAATCCGCTAATGCTCAAGAGACCCAGTACTTC
cdr3_aa: CASSESANAQETQYF

clone_size: once
j_call: TRBJ2-2
d_call: .
v_call: TRBV7-9
cdr3_nt: TGTGCCAGCAGCTTAGTTTCCGGGGTCGGCACCGGGGAGCTGTTTTTT
cdr3_aa: CASSLVSGVGTGELFF

clone_size: .
j_call: TRBJ2-1
d_call: .
v_call: TRBV20-1
cdr3_nt: TGCAGTGCTAGATTTTCGCTGGATGAGCAGTTCTTC
cdr3_aa: CSARFSLDEQFF

clone_size: few
j_call: TRBJ2-7
d_call: .
v_call: TRBV2
cdr3_nt: TGTGCCAGCAGTGAGATCCCCGAGCAGTACTTC
cdr3_aa: CASSEIPEQYF

clone_size: many
j_call: TRBJ2-7
d_call: TRBD1
v_call: TRBV18
cdr3_nt: TGTGCCAGCTCACCCTCCGGGACAGGGAACGAGCAGTACTTC
cdr3_aa: CASSPSGTGNEQYF

clone_size: many
j_call: TRBJ2-1
d_call: .
v_call: TRBV10-3
cdr3_nt: TGTGCCACCGGGGGAGGTGGGGAGTTAATAATATCCTACAATGAGCAGTTCTTC
cdr3_aa: CATGGGGELIISYNEQFF

clone_size: .
j_call: TRBJ2-3
d_call: .
v_call: TRBV6-6
cdr3_nt: TGTGCCAGCAGTTACTCGAAGGGGGAGGGGAAGACAGATACGCAGTATTTT
cdr3_aa: CASSYSKGEGKTDTQYF

clone_size: many
j_call: TRBJ2-3
d_call: TRBD2
v_call: TRBV7-2
cdr3_nt: TGTGCCAGCAGCTTGCGGGAGACGGAGCAGTATTTT
cdr3_aa: CASSLRETEQYF

clone_size: .
j_call: TRBJ2-7
d_call: TRBD1
v_call: TRBV6-2/TRBV6-3
cdr3_nt: TGTGCCAGCGCAGAGACAGGGGTCATCCGCGAGCAGTACTTC
cdr3_aa: CASAETGVIREQYF

clone_size: .
j_call: TRBJ2-3
d_call: TRBD2
v_call: TRBV9
cdr3_nt: TGTGCCAGCACCGCCCCGCGGGGGGCTAGCACAGATACGCAGTATTTT
cdr3_aa: CASTAPRGASTDTQYF

clone_size: .
j_call: TRBJ2-1
d_call: .
v_call: TRBV15
cdr3_nt: TGTGCCACCAGCAGATCACTAGGGGGAGGGAATGAGCAGTTCTTC
cdr3_aa: CATSRSLGGGNEQFF

clone_size: few
j_call: TRBJ2-5
d_call: TRBD1
v_call: TRBV5-1
cdr3_nt: TGCGCCAGCAGCCAGCCGACGACAGGGCAAGAGACCCAGTACTTC
cdr3_aa: CASSQPTTGQETQYF

clone_size: .
j_call: TRBJ2-7
d_call: .
v_call: TRBV15
cdr3_nt: TGTGCCACCAGCAGAGATTCCCCCGGGACTCTCTCCGAGCAGTACTTC
cdr3_aa: CATSRDSPGTLSEQYF

clone_size: .
j_call: TRBJ2-7
d_call: .
v_call: TRBV29-1
cdr3_nt: TGCAGCGTTTGTGACACTTACGGGCAGTACTTC
cdr3_aa: CSVCDTYGQYF

clone_size: many
j_call: TRBJ1-2
d_call: TRBD1
v_call: TRBV6-6
cdr3_nt: TGTGCCGGCCAACCGGGACAGGGTCGTGGCTACACCTTC
cdr3_aa: CAGQPGQGRGYTF

clone_size: few
j_call: TRBJ1-1
d_call: .
v_call: TRBV12-3/TRBV12-4
cdr3_nt: TGTGCCAGCACCCTAAACAGGGCGGCGAACACTGAAGCTTTCTTT
cdr3_aa: CASTLNRAANTEAFF

clone_size: .
j_call: TRBJ1-4
d_call: TRBD1
v_call: TRBV10-3
cdr3_nt: TGTGCCATCAGGGGACAGGGTCAGGAAAAACTGTTTTTT
cdr3_aa: CAIRGQGQEKLFF

clone_size: many
j_call: TRBJ2-3
d_call: TRBD2
v_call: TRBV29-1
cdr3_nt: TGCAGCGCCGACCGGGCGGGAGCCCTGAGCACAGATACGCAGTATTTT
cdr3_aa: CSADRAGALSTDTQYF